The 29 T cell receptor beta chains in this list originate from one sample, sequenced in a study of T-cell reconstitution after alpha-beta-depleted transplantation in children. The library targeted TCRbeta and was prepared with unique molecular identifiers. TCRdb fed the PCR reads into MiXCR, producing one record per CDR3 protein. The sample contains approximately 510,000 distinct CDR3 sequences, roughly 18% of which appear only once. The sample in question was PBMCs from the stem cell graft donor, obtained from the stem cell graft. Every receptor here comes from a human donor who donated a stem cell graft to a child with acute lymphoblastic leukemia.

The table lists this clonotype with a few counts. The J gene is TRBJ2-7, the V gene TRBV12-3 or TRBV12-4, with TRBD2 matching 10 bases. Trimming at V came to 4 bases and at J to 4 bases, leaving 16 bases not matched to a gene. The CDR3 length is 18 residues. The DNA of the CDR3 is TGTGCCAGCAGTTCGGGGACAGGCCGGACTAGCGGCGTATACGAGCAGTACTTC. Protein product: CASSSGTGRTSGVYEQYF.

In this sample, this clonotype turned up once. The germline gene is not matched at one end of the junction; a read error may be the cause. This rearrangement joins TRBV20-1 to TRBJ1-5, with no clear D. Germline CDR1 is DFQATT and CDR2 is SNEGSKA (reference sequence). The CDR3 is 17 amino acids. CDR3 loop: CCARVDWWLLHNQPQHF. The CDR3 DNA follows: TGCTGTGCTAGGGTTGACTGGTGGCTCCTTCATAATCAGCCCCAGCATTTT.

The chain is built from TRBV19 and TRBJ2-2; tentative D call: TRBD1 (5 bases). CDR3 length: 16 residues. Germline assignment: CDR1 LNHDA and CDR2 SQIVND (reference sequence). The V end lost 6 bases, the J end lost 0 bases, and 14 bases lay between the germline ends. The CDR3 loop is CASSPSRAANTGELFF. CDR3 DNA: TGTGCCAGTAGCCCTTCCAGGGCCGCGAACACCGGGGAGCTGTTTTTT.

This clonotype turned up a few times. This chain connects TRBV4-2 to TRBJ1-6; TRBD1 is a possible D gene (5 bases). CDR1 is LGHNA and CDR2 is YNFKEQ in the germline V gene. V lost 2 bases, J lost 7 bases, and 6 bases lay in between. The CDR3 spans 13 residues. In DNA, the CDR3 is TGTGCCAGCAGCCAACCAGGGAATTCACCCCTCCACTTT. Translation gives CASSQPGNSPLHF.

This clonotype was recorded a few times. The chain has TRBV5-1 and TRBJ2-1, with D tentatively TRBD2 (5 bases). The CDR3 is 14 amino acids. Germline values: CDR1 SGHRS, CDR2 YFSETQ. V lost 4 bases to trimming and J lost 7 bases, with 15 bases between them. The CDR3 loop is CASSVAHTGNEQFF. The DNA of the CDR3 is TGCGCCAGCAGCGTTGCTCATACGGGGAATGAGCAGTTCTTC.

The chain has TRBV5-6 and TRBJ2-2, with unresolved D. CDR3 length equals 12 residues. The V and J ends lost 7 bases and 9 bases respectively, with 13 bases between them. Per the germline V gene, CDR1 is SGHDT and CDR2 is YYEEEE. The CDR3 region is CASSRPGRELFF. CDR3 coding DNA: TGTGCCAGCTCCCGGCCGGGTCGGGAGCTGTTTTTT.

The chain is built from TRBV12-3 or TRBV12-4 and TRBJ2-7; 13 nucleotides align to TRBD2. Trimming at V came to 6 bases and at J to 5 bases, leaving 7 bases not matched to a gene. The CDR3 loop spans 15 amino acids. The CDR3 DNA sequence: TGTGCCAGCAGCCCGGGGACTAGCGGGATTGACGAGCAGTACTTC. Protein product: CASSPGTSGIDEQYF.

This chain links TRBV12-3 or TRBV12-4 with TRBJ2-1, with TRBD2 matching over 11 bases. The length of the CDR3 is 15 residues. J was trimmed by 7 bases and V by 1 base; bases with no gene match: 3. The CDR3 is CASSLVTSGRNEQFF. CDR3 in DNA: TGTGCCAGCAGTTTAGTCACTAGCGGGAGAAATGAGCAGTTCTTC.

The table lists this clonotype with a few counts. The genes are TRBV19 and TRBJ2-3; D unresolved. Germline assignment: CDR1 LNHDA and CDR2 SQIVND (reference sequence). V lost 2 bases and J lost 6, with 9 bases in between. CDR3 length: 13 amino acids. CDR3: CASSILPQDTQYF. CDR3 DNA: TGTGCCAGTAGTATACTACCCCAGGATACGCAGTATTTT.

There are a few counts of this clonotype. The rearrangement links TRBV19 to TRBJ2-1, with unresolved D. The V gene lost 0 bases and the J gene lost 5 bases, with 8 bases spanning the gap. From germline, CDR1 is LNHDA and CDR2 SQIVND (reference sequence). This CDR3 is built from 14 residues. CDR3 residues: CASSIDPDDNEQFF. CDR3 DNA sequence: TGTGCCAGTAGTATAGATCCGGACGACAATGAGCAGTTCTTC.

This chain connects TRBV20-1 to TRBJ1-5; TRBD1 is a possible D gene (6 bases). Germline-derived CDR1 and CDR2 are DFQATT and SNEGSKA (reference sequence). The CDR3 sequence is 19 residues long. Trimming removed 0 bases at V and 0 bases at J, with 21 bases between. This chain's CDR3 is CSARESPAGQMNSNQPQHF. CDR3 sequence (DNA): TGCAGTGCTAGAGAGAGCCCCGCCGGACAGATGAATAGCAATCAGCCCCAGCATTTT.

This clonotype has just a few counts. V gene TRBV29-1 combines with J gene TRBJ1-1; the D gene is possibly TRBD1 (5 bases). Germline V lookup: CDR1 SQVTM, CDR2 ANQGSEA. CDR3 length equals 12 residues. The V and J ends lost 4 bases and 5 bases respectively, with 11 bases between them. In DNA, the CDR3 is TGCAGCGTTGTCGACCAGGGAACTGAAGCTTTCTTT. It encodes CSVVDQGTEAFF. Supplemented by reference TRBV29-1 and TRBJ1-1, the full variable domain reads SAVISQKPSRDICQRGTSLTIQCQVDSQVTMMFWYRQQPGQSLTLIATANQGSEATYESGFVIDKFPISRPNLTFSTLTVSNMSPEDSSIYLCSVVDQGTEAFFGQGTRLTVV.

This clonotype has just a few counts. The V call is TRBV6-5, the J call TRBJ2-5, with 8 bases identical to TRBD1. Germline values: CDR1 MNHEY, CDR2 SVGAGI. The CDR3 is made up of 12 amino acids. The junction had 3 bases not matched to a gene; V was cut back by 8 bases and J by 4 bases. CDR3 loop: CASGDRGETQYF. The CDR3 region has the DNA TGTGCCAGCGGAGACAGGGGAGAGACCCAGTACTTC.

The chain recombines TRBV27 with TRBJ2-3; weak D call: TRBD1 (6 bases). Trimming cost V 3 bases and J 1 base, with 8 bases left between them. The CDR3 loop spans 14 amino acids. Looked up from germline, CDR1 is MNHEY and CDR2 is SMNVEV (reference sequence). The CDR3 protein is CASSFYRGTDTQYF. The CDR3 region has the DNA TGTGCCAGCAGTTTCTACAGGGGCACAGATACGCAGTATTTT.

The V and J genes are TRBV2 and TRBJ1-5; D gene uncertain. Germline lookup yields CDR1 SNHLY and CDR2 FYNNEI. V lost 7 bases to trimming and J lost 1 base, with 11 bases between them. This CDR3 is 14 amino acids long. This CDR3 reads CASNNGESNQPQHF. CDR3 DNA: TGTGCCAGCAACAACGGGGAAAGCAATCAGCCCCAGCATTTT.

The chain recombines TRBV7-2 with TRBJ2-1, with D perhaps TRBD2 (6 bases). Germline V CDR1 and CDR2: SGHTA, FQGNSA. V dropped 5 bases and J dropped 8 bases, with 19 bases sitting between them. The CDR3 spans 15 residues. The CDR3 spells CASSLGTSSGDEQFF. Written as DNA, the CDR3 is TGTGCCAGCAGCCTCGGGACTTCTTCCGGGGATGAGCAGTTCTTC.

The chain links TRBV6-1 to TRBJ1-2; no clear D. Trimming pared 4 bases from V and 1 base from J, leaving 7 bases between. Germline V CDR1 and CDR2: MNHNS, SASEGT. CDR3 length: 13 residues. As DNA, the CDR3 is TGTGCCAGCAGTGTAAACTTTAACTATGGCTACACCTTC. It translates to CASSVNFNYGYTF.

This clonotype is a singleton in its sample. The chain couples TRBV18 to TRBJ1-1; the D is unclear. Germline V gene data show CDR1 as KGHSH and CDR2 as LQKENI. The length of the CDR3 is 11 residues. Trimming removed 9 bases at V and 5 bases at J, with 10 bases between. CDR3 residues: CASSGPTEAFF. CDR3 DNA: TGTGCCAGTTCCGGCCCGACTGAAGCTTTCTTT.

The chain employs TRBV19 and TRBJ2-2; weak D call: TRBD1 (6 bases). V was pared by 5 bases and J by 6 bases, with 13 bases between. This CDR3 spans 14 amino acids. The germline CDR1 and CDR2 sequences are LNHDA and SQIVND (reference sequence). Written as DNA, the CDR3 is TGTGCCAGTAGTCTTACAGGGTCGGCCGGGGAGCTGTTTTTT. It specifies CASSLTGSAGELFF.

This clonotype was seen only once. J is TRBJ1-1 and V is TRBV20-1; 7 bases line up with TRBD1. J gave up 0 bases and V 5 bases, and 15 bases lay outside the gene matches. Germline CDR1 is DFQATT and CDR2 is SNEGSKA (reference sequence). This CDR3 has 17 amino acids. CDR3 in amino acids: CSARRDSGRNMNTEAFF. DNA for the CDR3: TGCAGTGCTCGCCGGGACAGCGGACGAAACATGAACACTGAAGCTTTCTTT.

The chain combines TRBV4-1 with TRBJ2-1; a possible D gene is TRBD2 (5 bases). The CDR3 extends over 14 amino acids. V dropped 2 bases and J dropped 6 bases, with 11 bases sitting between them. Per germline, CDR1 MGHRA and CDR2 YSYEKL. The CDR3 reads CASSQRGLSNEQFF. The CDR3, as DNA: TGCGCCAGCAGCCAACGCGGGTTATCCAATGAGCAGTTCTTC.

This clonotype came up a few times. The gene calls are TRBV27 and TRBJ1-1; the D gene is possibly TRBD1 (5 bases). From germline, CDR1 is MNHEY and CDR2 SMNVEV (reference sequence). The CDR3 runs to 14 residues. Between the trimmed V and J ends, which lost 4 bases and 4 bases, there was a span of 13 bases. CDR3 nucleotide sequence: TGTGCCAGCAGTTATAGGGGTGGGGCCACTGAAGCTTTCTTT. It specifies CASSYRGGATEAFF.

This clonotype was counted between two and nine times. The rearrangement uses TRBV4-1 and TRBJ2-5, with D tentatively TRBD2 (6 bases). Germline-derived CDR1 and CDR2 are MGHRA and YSYEKL. Trimming shortened V by 4 bases and J by 7 bases, and 22 bases separated the two germline ends. The CDR3 runs 16 residues. CDR3 coding DNA: TGCGCCAGCAGCCTTGCTACGGGCGGGGCCGTCGGGACCCAGTACTTC. Its protein product is CASSLATGGAVGTQYF.

This clonotype was seen only a few times. The chain carries TRBV4-1 and TRBJ2-5, with 10 bases that match TRBD2. Germline CDR1 reads MGHRA; CDR2 reads YSYEKL. Losses at the gene ends were 0 bases for V and 9 bases for J; bases not matched to a gene: 10. CDR3 size: 16 residues. CDR3 bases: TGCGCCAGCAGCCAAGACACGACTAGCGGGCCGGCGGCCCAGTACTTC. Residues: CASSQDTTSGPAAQYF.

The chain combines TRBV5-6 with TRBJ2-4; D call uncertain. V was shortened by 4 bases and J by 1 base, with 15 bases between the two germline ends. The V gene's germline CDR1 is SGHDT and CDR2 YYEEEE. The CDR3 covers 16 residues. CDR3 in DNA: TGTGCCAGCAGCCGGTTGGATGAGATCGCCAAAAACATTCAGTACTTC. This codes for CASSRLDEIAKNIQYF.

This CDR3 is CASSIGTQTYYEQYF. For the CDR3, the DNA is TGTGCCAGCAGCATTGGGACTCAAACGTACTACGAGCAGTACTTC. The chain recombines TRBV7-2 with TRBJ2-7, with D possibly being TRBD2 (6 bases). V was cut by 5 bases and J by 3 bases, with 17 bases left in between. Germline V CDR1 and CDR2: SGHTA, FQGNSA. CDR3 length equals 15 residues.

This clonotype was recorded a few times. The V and J genes are TRBV2 and TRBJ2-3, with TRBD1 matching 9 bases. Trimming at V came to 6 bases and at J to 3 bases, leaving 10 bases not matched to a gene. The V gene's germline CDR1 is SNHLY and CDR2 FYNNEI. The CDR3 is 16 amino acids. The chain's CDR3 is CASSTPGQGWTDTQYF. As DNA, the CDR3 is TGTGCCAGCAGCACTCCGGGACAGGGCTGGACAGATACGCAGTATTTT. The entire variable domain, with the rest obtained from reference TRBV2 and TRBJ2-3, is as follows: EPEVTQTPSHQVTQMGQEVILRCVPISNHLYFYWYRQILGQKVEFLVSFYNNEISEKSEIFDDQFSVERPDGSNFTLKIRSTKLEDSAMYFCASSTPGQGWTDTQYFGPGTRLTVL.

Note on this clonotype: A much larger clone sits a single nucleotide away, making a read error possible. The J gene is TRBJ2-7, the V gene TRBV11-2, with a weak D call TRBD2 (5 bases). Germline values: CDR1 SGHAT, CDR2 FQNNGV. CDR3 length: 14 amino acids. The V and J ends lost 1 base and 3 bases respectively, with 10 bases between them. The CDR3 here is CASSLVAGIYEQYF. DNA for the CDR3: TGTGCCAGCAGCTTAGTTGCGGGTATCTACGAGCAGTACTTC.

V is TRBV6-5 and J is TRBJ1-3, with 7 bases matching TRBD1. Germline CDR1 is MNHEY and CDR2 is SVGAGI. The CDR3 totals 19 residues. Trimming cost V 0 bases and J 1 base; bases outside gene matches: 12. The CDR3 region is CASSYSDLFQGVSGNTIYF. In DNA form, the CDR3 reads TGTGCCAGCAGTTACTCGGACCTGTTTCAGGGGGTATCTGGAAACACCATATATTTT.